A selection of T cell receptor beta chains follows, all from one sample in a study of human T cells and chemical hapten exposure. TCRdb independently ran MiXCR on the RACE reads; one entry per CDR3 protein. The data show some 360,000 distinct CDR3 sequences, 4% to 6% seen once. The starting material was whole blood, obtained in connection with sensitization to the hapten diphenylcyclopropenone (DPC). The receptors here all came from a woman between 50 and 59 years old with alopecia areata. Some clones in this sample may be carry-over from other donors' samples. CDR3s include the opening cysteine and the closing phenylalanine or tryptophan. A D gene is named only where the DNA matches it firmly. Size is stated for part of the rows, as once, few or many counts, or as a class when the clone is expanded.

>NA|TRBV2|many|TRBJ1-2
CASSGRRGAYGYTF
TGTGCCAGCAGTGGGCGGAGGGGAGCCTATGGCTACACCTTC
>TRBD2|TRBV29-1|many|TRBJ2-5
CSVGSGRPETQYF
TGCAGCGTTGGTAGCGGGAGACCGGAGACCCAGTACTTC
>NA|TRBV6-1|many|TRBJ2-7
CASSGSSPYEQYF
TGTGCCAGCAGTGGGTCGTCGCCCTACGAGCAGTACTTC
>TRBD1|TRBV7-9|many|TRBJ2-1
CASSLLPWGIGTGDDNEQFF
TGTGCCAGCAGCCTTCTCCCTTGGGGTATCGGGACAGGGGATGACAATGAGCAGTTCTTC
>TRBD1|TRBV11-2|many|TRBJ1-1
CASTRTGATEAFF
TGTGCCAGCACCCGGACAGGGGCCACTGAAGCTTTCTTT
>NA|TRBV28|many|TRBJ1-6
CASSWTGTVSPLHF
TGTGCCAGCAGTTGGACGGGCACCGTTTCACCCCTCCACTTT
>NA|TRBV11-2|many|TRBJ2-5
CASSLVGASFWERETQYF
TGTGCCAGCAGCTTAGTAGGGGCGAGCTTTTGGGAGAGAGAGACCCAGTACTTC
>NA|TRBV3-1|NA|TRBJ2-1
CASSPITNEQFF
TGTGCCAGCAGCCCAATTACGAATGAGCAGTTCTTC
>NA|TRBV29-1|NA|TRBJ2-7
CSVLGEASEQYF
TGCAGCGTTCTGGGAGAGGCGTCCGAGCAGTACTTC
>TRBD1|TRBV27|few|TRBJ2-7
CASGTGESYEQYF
TGTGCCAGCGGGACAGGGGAATCCTACGAGCAGTACTTC
>NA|TRBV12-3/TRBV12-4|few|TRBJ2-4
CASSSTGRGNIQYF
TGTGCCAGCAGTTCCACAGGGAGAGGAAACATTCAGTACTTC
>TRBD1|TRBV12-3/TRBV12-4|many|TRBJ1-1
CASSLPDRDTEAFF
TGTGCCAGCAGTCTCCCCGACAGGGACACTGAAGCTTTCTTT
>NA|TRBV20-1|few|TRBJ1-5
CSARLLGLEAQHF
TGCAGTGCTAGGTTATTGGGTTTAGAAGCCCAGCATTTT
>TRBD1|TRBV4-3|many|TRBJ2-3
CASSRDRVTDTQYF
TGCGCCAGCAGCCGGGACAGGGTTACGGATACGCAGTATTTT
>TRBD1|TRBV6-2/TRBV6-3|few|TRBJ1-5
CASSTWAGTVSF
TGTGCCAGCAGTACGTGGGCCGGGACAGTCTCATTT
>NA|TRBV14|NA|TRBJ1-1
CASSTRTPGATEAFF
TGTGCCAGCAGCACTAGGACCCCTGGGGCCACTGAAGCTTTCTTT
>NA|TRBV6-5|many|TRBJ2-3
CASSRPGTSTDTQYF
TGTGCCAGCAGTCGCCCGGGGACTAGCACAGATACGCAGTATTTT
>TRBD2|TRBV6-2/TRBV6-3|few|TRBJ2-1
CASSGREYRNEQFF
TGTGCCAGCAGTGGGCGGGAGTATAGAAATGAGCAGTTCTTC
>NA|TRBV6-2/TRBV6-3|NA|TRBJ2-1
CASSQQFF
TGTGCCAGCAGCCAGCAGTTCTTC
>TRBD1|TRBV7-9|many|TRBJ2-1
CASSLVQGSNEQFF
TGTGCCAGCAGCTTAGTACAGGGGTCCAATGAGCAGTTCTTC
>TRBD1|TRBV20-1|NA|TRBJ1-5
CSARDPQGVGQPQHF
TGCAGTGCTAGAGACCCCCAGGGGGTGGGTCAGCCCCAGCATTTT
>TRBD1|TRBV9|few|TRBJ2-5
CASSEDRGQETQYF
TGTGCCAGCAGCGAGGACAGGGGCCAAGAGACCCAGTACTTC
>TRBD1|TRBV19|many|TRBJ1-5
CASHNRDRNQPQHF
TGTGCCAGCCACAACAGGGACAGGAATCAGCCCCAGCATTTT
>NA|TRBV11-2|few|TRBJ1-2
CASSLAPDTIYGYTF
TGTGCCAGCAGCTTAGCCCCGGACACCATCTATGGCTACACCTTC
>NA|TRBV10-3|many|TRBJ2-3
CAISEMSKADTQYF
TGTGCCATCAGTGAAATGTCAAAGGCCGATACGCAGTATTTT
>TRBD2|TRBV14|NA|TRBJ2-2
CASSQRAGVTTGELFF
TGTGCCAGCAGCCAGAGAGCGGGGGTAACCACCGGGGAGCTGTTTTTT
>NA|TRBV20-1|few|TRBJ2-1
CSALRQPNEQFF
TGCAGTGCTCTACGACAGCCCAATGAGCAGTTCTTC
>NA|TRBV14|few|TRBJ2-1
CASSLIQGTYNEQFF
TGTGCCAGCAGCCTAATACAAGGCACCTACAATGAGCAGTTCTTC
>TRBD2|TRBV24-1|NA|TRBJ2-3
CATSDRGLAGRTDTQYF
TGTGCCACCAGTGATCGGGGACTAGCGGGGAGGACAGATACGCAGTATTTT
>NA|TRBV7-6|NA|TRBJ1-4
CASSLNGREKLFF
TGTGCCAGCAGCTTAAATGGGCGGGAAAAACTGTTTTTT
>NA|TRBV28|few|TRBJ1-5
CASSLTALPQHF
TGTGCCAGCAGTTTAACGGCCTTGCCCCAGCATTTT
>NA|TRBV9|NA|TRBJ2-1
CASSVDGGTGGSNEQFF
TGTGCCAGCAGCGTAGACGGGGGGACAGGAGGAAGCAATGAGCAGTTCTTC
>NA|TRBV4-2|many|TRBJ1-1
CASSQDERENTEAFF
TGTGCCAGCAGCCAAGACGAACGGGAGAACACTGAAGCTTTCTTT
>NA|TRBV28|NA|TRBJ2-7
CASSPSRYEQYF
TGTGCCAGCAGTCCAAGCCGGTACGAGCAGTACTTC
>TRBD1|TRBV12-3/TRBV12-4|many|TRBJ1-1
CASSRDRGRDTEAFF
TGTGCCAGCAGTCGCGACAGGGGGCGGGACACTGAAGCTTTCTTT
>TRBD1|TRBV20-1|few|TRBJ1-5
CSAEGQDADQPQHF
TGCAGTGCTGAAGGACAGGATGCCGATCAGCCCCAGCATTTT
>TRBD1|TRBV12-5|many|TRBJ2-2
CASGLGQGNTGELFF
TGTGCTAGTGGTTTAGGACAGGGTAACACCGGGGAGCTGTTTTTT
>TRBD1|TRBV15|many|TRBJ2-7
CATSSDRQGSWDEQYF
TGTGCCACCAGCAGCGATCGACAGGGCTCTTGGGACGAGCAGTACTTC
>NA|TRBV9|NA|TRBJ1-5
CASSADPYSNQPQHF
TGTGCCAGCAGCGCCGATCCATATAGCAATCAGCCCCAGCATTTT
>TRBD2|TRBV20-1|few|TRBJ2-2
CSARDILAGGPSTGELFF
TGCAGTGCTAGAGACATACTAGCGGGAGGGCCGAGCACCGGGGAGCTGTTTTTT
>NA|TRBV6-6|NA|TRBJ1-1
CASTTRTEAFF
TGTGCCAGCACTACTAGGACTGAAGCTTTCTTT
>TRBD2|TRBV20-1|NA|TRBJ2-3
CSAPAAARGTDTQYF
TGCAGTGCTCCTGCGGCGGCGCGGGGGACAGATACGCAGTATTTT
>TRBD2|TRBV5-1|many|TRBJ2-7
CASSPLGLGNSYEQYF
TGCGCCAGCAGCCCCCTTGGACTAGGGAACTCCTACGAGCAGTACTTC
>NA|TRBV2|few|TRBJ1-1
CASNFQGAFF
TGTGCCAGCAACTTCCAAGGGGCTTTCTTT
>NA|TRBV3-1|many|TRBJ2-7
CASSLLSSRPSYEQYF
TGTGCCAGCAGCCTCCTCTCCAGCAGGCCCTCCTACGAGCAGTACTTC
>NA|TRBV27|few|TRBJ2-5
CASSFNTQETQYF
TGTGCCAGCAGTTTTAACACCCAAGAGACCCAGTACTTC
>TRBD2|TRBV2|NA|TRBJ2-5
CASSSGLAAIGTQYF
TGTGCCAGCAGTTCGGGACTAGCGGCAATAGGGACCCAGTACTTC
>NA|TRBV24-1|NA|TRBJ1-4
CATSDLGAANEKLFF
TGTGCCACCAGTGATTTGGGGGCGGCTAATGAAAAACTGTTTTTT
>NA|TRBV27|many|TRBJ2-7
CASSFYGSTYEQYF
TGTGCCAGCAGTTTCTACGGGAGTACCTACGAGCAGTACTTC
>TRBD1|TRBV15|few|TRBJ2-5
CATSRDQRGTDQETQYF
TGTGCCACCAGCAGAGATCAACGAGGGACAGACCAAGAGACCCAGTACTTC
>NA|TRBV29-1|NA|TRBJ1-1
CSVGGGPTEAFF
TGCAGCGTTGGGGGAGGGCCCACTGAAGCTTTCTTT
>TRBD2|TRBV4-2|NA|TRBJ2-3
CASSQDLTLAGGASTDTQYF
TGTGCCAGCAGCCAAGATCTTACACTAGCGGGAGGGGCGAGCACAGATACGCAGTATTTT
>NA|TRBV7-2|many|TRBJ2-6
CASSRGANSGANVLTF
TGTGCCAGCAGCCGCGGGGCCAACTCTGGGGCCAACGTCCTGACTTTC
>TRBD1|TRBV28|few|TRBJ1-5
CASSPGTGGKWGNQPQHF
TGTGCCAGCAGTCCCGGGACAGGGGGCAAATGGGGCAATCAGCCCCAGCATTTT
>NA|TRBV15|many|TRBJ1-5
CATSKGYSNQPQHF
TGTGCCACCAGTAAAGGCTATAGCAATCAGCCCCAGCATTTT
>NA|TRBV7-2|NA|TRBJ1-1
CASSSPGRNRAFF
TGTGCCAGCAGCTCACCCGGACGGAACAGGGCTTTCTTT
>NA|TRBV5-1|NA|TRBJ1-4
CASSLDRGSGLVSEKLFF
TGCGCCAGCAGCTTGGATCGTGGGTCGGGGTTGGTGTCTGAAAAACTGTTTTTT